Listed below are T cell receptor beta chains from one sample, sequenced in a study of spatial heterogeneity in lung cancer. MiXCR, applied by TCRdb to the 5' RACE reads, yields one record per CDR3 protein. The table records 20,000 to 25,000 distinct CDR3 sequences, approximately 3% of them present only once. The specimen was lung tumor tissue, collected at surgery. The receptors here all came from a male donor with early-stage non-small cell lung cancer. CDR3s include the opening cysteine and the closing phenylalanine or tryptophan. A D gene is named only where the DNA matches it firmly. Expanded clones are given a class, and other clones once, few, many or no size at all.

d_call,cdr3_length,j_call,v_call,clone_size,cdr3_aa,cdr3_nt
TRBD1,14,TRBJ1-6,TRBV11-3,many,CASSEQGADSPLHF,TGTGCCAGCAGCGAACAGGGGGCGGATTCACCCCTCCACTTT
TRBD2,14,TRBJ2-7,TRBV27,many,CASSAGTSGYEQYF,TGTGCCAGCAGTGCCGGGACTAGCGGCTACGAGCAGTACTTC
TRBD1,13,TRBJ1-6,TRBV27,many,CASSVTGGSPLHF,TGTGCCAGCAGTGTGACAGGGGGCTCACCCCTCCACTTT
.,16,TRBJ2-2,TRBV27,many,CASSRAASANTGELFF,TGTGCCAGCAGCCGCGCGGCTAGCGCGAACACCGGGGAGCTGTTTTTT
TRBD1,15,TRBJ2-5,TRBV7-2,many,CASSVYRGQQETQYF,TGTGCCAGCAGCGTATACAGGGGGCAACAAGAGACCCAGTACTTC
TRBD2,15,TRBJ2-3,TRBV20-1,many,CSATGLAEITDTQYF,TGCAGTGCTACGGGACTAGCGGAAATCACAGATACGCAGTATTTT
TRBD1,17,TRBJ1-2,TRBV24-1,many,CATSDTTGTGLGYGYTF,TGTGCCACCAGTGACACAACCGGGACAGGGCTCGGCTATGGCTACACCTTC
.,16,TRBJ2-6,TRBV13,many,CASSLGEGAGANVLTF,TGTGCCAGCAGCTTAGGCGAAGGGGCTGGGGCCAACGTCCTGACTTTC
.,17,TRBJ2-6,TRBV18,many,CASSPLARTSGANVLTF,TGTGCCAGCTCACCACTCGCACGGACCTCTGGGGCCAACGTCCTGACTTTC
.,14,TRBJ2-3,TRBV20-1,many,CSAGGRGSTDTQYF,TGCAGTGCTGGGGGGAGGGGGTCCACAGATACGCAGTATTTT
TRBD2,15,TRBJ2-2,TRBV5-1,few,CASSWTSGSDRELFF,TGCGCCAGCAGCTGGACTAGCGGGAGCGACCGGGAGCTGTTTTTT
.,12,TRBJ1-1,TRBV29-1,many,CSVGEVRTEAFF,TGCAGCGTCGGGGAAGTTCGGACTGAAGCTTTCTTT
TRBD2,19,TRBJ2-1,TRBV19,many,CASSIVSSGSFVSYNEQFF,TGTGCCAGTAGTATAGTGTCTAGCGGGAGTTTCGTATCCTACAATGAGCAGTTCTTC
TRBD2,16,TRBJ2-7,TRBV6-6,many,CASSYYDSGRADEQYF,TGTGCCAGCAGTTATTACGATAGCGGGAGGGCCGACGAGCAGTACTTC
TRBD1,16,TRBJ2-5,TRBV13,many,CASRLTGTGGEETQYF,TGTGCCAGCAGACTCACCGGGACAGGGGGCGAAGAGACCCAGTACTTC
TRBD2,14,TRBJ2-3,TRBV7-9,many,CATYGLGTWDTQYF,TGTGCCACCTACGGACTAGGGACTTGGGATACGCAGTATTTT
TRBD2,16,TRBJ2-4,TRBV6-2/TRBV6-3,many,CASSTSGLLAGNIQYF,TGTGCCAGCAGCACTAGCGGACTACTAGCTGGAAACATTCAGTACTTC
.,14,TRBJ1-4,TRBV6-6,.,CASSAPSIGEKLFF,TGTGCCAGCAGTGCCCCATCTATAGGGGAAAAACTGTTTTTT
TRBD1,14,TRBJ2-1,TRBV6-2/TRBV6-3,many,CASSYGTAKGEQFF,TGTGCCAGCAGTTACGGGACAGCGAAAGGGGAGCAGTTCTTC